The 5 T cell receptor beta chains listed next were all sequenced from one sample in a study of shared clonotypes between healthy human individuals. Clones were sequenced by immunoSEQ multiplex PCR, and TCRdb holds only the in-frame ones, with some missing. The sample consists of approximately 100,000 clones, roughly 70% of them appearing once. Sequencing was done on a sample of memory CD8+ T cells sorted from blood. Stated subset: CD45RO+ cells pooled with CCR7-negative TemRA cells. These receptors were obtained from a woman between 25 and 40 years old in good health.

The genes are TRBV28 and TRBJ2-1; no firm D call. The CDR3 contains 15 residues. Per the germline V gene, CDR1 is MDHEN and CDR2 is SYDVKM. Deletions cut 0 bases from V and 1 base from J, with 7 bases between. In DNA, the CDR3 is TGTGCCAGCAGTTTATGGTCCGGGTCCTACAATGAGCAGTTCTTC. The encoded protein is CASSLWSGSYNEQFF.

This clone was seen many times. This chain joins TRBV28 and TRBJ2-7; 11 positions agree with TRBD2. The length of the CDR3 is 17 residues. V was pared by 3 bases and J by 6 bases, with 13 bases of the junction left unmatched. CDR1 is MDHEN and CDR2 is SYDVKM in the germline V gene. CDR3: CASSFLAGGGLGVEQYF. In DNA form, the CDR3 reads TGTGCCAGCAGTTTCCTAGCGGGAGGCGGCCTCGGGGTCGAGCAGTACTTC.

The table lists this clone with a few counts. This chain connects TRBV25-1 to TRBJ2-7; 10 bases align to TRBD1. CDR3 length equals 14 residues. CDR1 and CDR2 (germline): MGHDK, SYGVNS. V lost 6 bases to trimming and J lost 5 bases; unmatched junction nucleotides: 7. CDR3 sequence reads: CASSPGQGVHEQYF. CDR3 DNA sequence: TGTGCCAGCAGCCCTGGACAGGGGGTCCACGAGCAGTACTTC.

The chain is built from TRBV25-1 and TRBJ2-7; TRBD1 matches 9 bases. From germline, CDR1 is MGHDK and CDR2 SYGVNS. With 3 bases clipped from V and 5 bases from J, the junction kept 8 bases outside the gene matches. The CDR3 loop spans 15 amino acids. In DNA form, the CDR3 reads TGTGCCAGCAGTGATAAGGGACAGGGTTTACACGAGCAGTACTTC. Protein sequence: CASSDKGQGLHEQYF.

The chain is built from TRBV6-5 and TRBJ2-7, with D possibly being TRBD1 or TRBD2 (5 bases each). Trimming removed 2 bases from V and 5 bases from J, with 13 bases in between. Germline-derived CDR1 and CDR2 are MNHEY and SVGAGI. The CDR3 runs 14 residues. CDR3 nucleotide sequence: TGTGCCAGCAGTTACAAGGGTCAGGGACACGAGCAGTACTTC. Translation: CASSYKGQGHEQYF.